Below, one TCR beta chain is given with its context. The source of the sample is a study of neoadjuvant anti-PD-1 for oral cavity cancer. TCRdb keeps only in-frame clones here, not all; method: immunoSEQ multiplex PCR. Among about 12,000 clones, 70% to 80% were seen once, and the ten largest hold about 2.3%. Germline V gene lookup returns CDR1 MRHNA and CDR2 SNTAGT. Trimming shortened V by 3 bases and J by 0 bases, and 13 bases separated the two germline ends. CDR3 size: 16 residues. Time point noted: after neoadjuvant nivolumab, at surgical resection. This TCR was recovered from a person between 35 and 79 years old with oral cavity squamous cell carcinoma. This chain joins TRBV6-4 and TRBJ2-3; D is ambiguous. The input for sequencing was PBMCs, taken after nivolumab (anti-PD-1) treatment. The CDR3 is CASSDAFRKSTDTQYF. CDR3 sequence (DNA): TGTGCCAGCAGTGATGCATTCAGGAAAAGCACAGATACGCAGTATTTT.